This TCR beta chain was documented in a study of breast tumors, draining lymph nodes, adjacent tissues. Points from the study as a whole: Tumor repertoires ranked between lymph nodes and nontumor tissue in diversity, with V and J gene preferences. Most tumor T cells seemingly derive from lymph node, then expand in tumor. Tumor and nontumor repertoires were significantly more similar in luminal-like than in basal-like breast cancer.

On this clonotype: The antigen is not known.

TCRdb ran MiXCR on the multiplex PCR reads and lists one entry per CDR3 protein. The repertoire holds 200,000 to 300,000 distinct CDR3 sequences, with more than 30% as singletons. Breast cancer patients provided tissue from their axillary draining lymph nodes. V lost 4 bases to trimming and J lost 2 bases, with 22 bases between them. This CDR3 is built from 18 residues. The sample comprised axillary lymph node tissue. The receptor comes from a female donor with breast cancer. Some clones in this sample may be carry-over from other donors' samples. The V gene is TRBV12-3 or TRBV12-4, the J gene TRBJ2-3, with D possibly TRBD1 on 6 matching bases. The CDR3 nucleotides read TGTGCCAGCAGTTCGGCGGACGCCCAGGGGCTCCCCACAGATACGCAGTATTTT. Its protein product is CASSSADAQGLPTDTQYF.